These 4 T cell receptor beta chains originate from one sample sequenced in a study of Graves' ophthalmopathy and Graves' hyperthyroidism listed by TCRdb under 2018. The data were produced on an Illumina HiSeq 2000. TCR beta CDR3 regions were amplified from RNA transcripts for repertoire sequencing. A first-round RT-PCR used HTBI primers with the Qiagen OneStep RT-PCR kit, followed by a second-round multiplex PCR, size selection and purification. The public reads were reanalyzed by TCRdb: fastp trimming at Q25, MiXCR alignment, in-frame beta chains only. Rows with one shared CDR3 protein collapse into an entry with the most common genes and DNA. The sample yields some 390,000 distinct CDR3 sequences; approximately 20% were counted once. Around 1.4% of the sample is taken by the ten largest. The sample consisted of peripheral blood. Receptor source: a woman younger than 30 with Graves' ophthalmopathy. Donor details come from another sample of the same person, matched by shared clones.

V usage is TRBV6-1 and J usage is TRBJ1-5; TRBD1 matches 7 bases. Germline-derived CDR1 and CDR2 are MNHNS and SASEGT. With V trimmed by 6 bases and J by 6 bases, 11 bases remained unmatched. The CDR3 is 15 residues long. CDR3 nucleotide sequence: TGTGCCAGCAGAGGAGACAGGGCCGTCAGTCAGCCCCAGCATTTT. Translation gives CASRGDRAVSQPQHF.

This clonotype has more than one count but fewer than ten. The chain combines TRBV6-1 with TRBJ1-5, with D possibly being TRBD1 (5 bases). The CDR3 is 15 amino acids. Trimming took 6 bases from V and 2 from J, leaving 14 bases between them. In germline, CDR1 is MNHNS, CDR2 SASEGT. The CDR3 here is CASSQEKGRNQPQHF. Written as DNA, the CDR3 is TGTGCCAGCAGCCAAGAGAAGGGACGCAATCAGCCCCAGCATTTT.

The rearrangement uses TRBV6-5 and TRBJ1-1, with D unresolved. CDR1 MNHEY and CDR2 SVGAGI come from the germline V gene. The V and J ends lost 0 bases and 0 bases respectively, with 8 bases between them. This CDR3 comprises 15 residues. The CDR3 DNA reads TGTGCCAGCAGTTACTCGAGCGTTATGAACACTGAAGCTTTCTTT. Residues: CASSYSSVMNTEAFF.

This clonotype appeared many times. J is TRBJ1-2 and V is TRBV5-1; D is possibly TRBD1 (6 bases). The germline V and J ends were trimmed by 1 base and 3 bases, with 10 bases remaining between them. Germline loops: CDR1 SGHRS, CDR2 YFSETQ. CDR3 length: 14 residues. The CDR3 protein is CASSLNRADYGYTF. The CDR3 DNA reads TGCGCCAGCAGCTTGAACAGGGCGGACTATGGCTACACCTTC. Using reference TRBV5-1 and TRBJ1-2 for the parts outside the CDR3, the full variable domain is KAGVTQTPRYLIKTRGQQVTLSCSPISGHRSVSWYQQTPGQGLQFLFEYFSETQRNKGNFPGRFSGRQFSNSRSEMNVSTLELGDSALYLCASSLNRADYGYTFGSGTRLTVV.